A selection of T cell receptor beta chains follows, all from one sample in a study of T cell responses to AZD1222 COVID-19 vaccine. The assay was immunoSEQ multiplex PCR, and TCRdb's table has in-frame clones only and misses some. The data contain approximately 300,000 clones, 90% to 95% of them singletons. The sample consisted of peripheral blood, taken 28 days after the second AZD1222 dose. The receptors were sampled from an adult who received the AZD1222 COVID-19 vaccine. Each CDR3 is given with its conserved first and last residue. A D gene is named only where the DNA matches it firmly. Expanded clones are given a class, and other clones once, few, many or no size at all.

cdr3_aa: CASSTDSNTEAFF
cdr3_nt: TGTGCCAGCAGCACGGACAGTAACACTGAAGCTTTCTTT
v_call: TRBV9
clone_size: NA
j_call: TRBJ1-1
d_call: NA

cdr3_aa: CAWSGAGDYEQYF
cdr3_nt: TGTGCCTGGAGTGGAGCGGGAGACTACGAGCAGTACTTC
v_call: TRBV30
clone_size: NA
j_call: TRBJ2-7
d_call: TRBD2

cdr3_aa: CASSSGTSGISNEQFF
cdr3_nt: TGTGCCAGCAGCTCGGGGACTAGCGGGATCAGTAATGAGCAGTTCTTC
v_call: TRBV5-4
clone_size: NA
j_call: TRBJ2-1
d_call: TRBD2

cdr3_aa: CASSETGAANGELFF
cdr3_nt: TGTGCCAGCAGCGAGACAGGCGCAGCCAACGGGGAGCTGTTTTTT
v_call: TRBV9
clone_size: NA
j_call: TRBJ2-2
d_call: NA

cdr3_aa: CATSGGGTPNYGYTF
cdr3_nt: TGTGCCACCAGCGGGGGGGGGACACCTAACTATGGCTACACCTTC
v_call: TRBV15
clone_size: NA
j_call: TRBJ1-2
d_call: NA

cdr3_aa: CATTLNTEAFF
cdr3_nt: TGTGCCACCACGTTGAACACTGAAGCTTTCTTT
v_call: TRBV28
clone_size: NA
j_call: TRBJ1-1
d_call: NA

cdr3_aa: CASSPPTSANEQFF
cdr3_nt: TGTGCCAGCAGTCCACCAACTAGCGCCAATGAGCAGTTCTTC
v_call: TRBV27
clone_size: NA
j_call: TRBJ2-1
d_call: TRBD2

cdr3_aa: CASSPSGDHYGYTF
cdr3_nt: TGTGCCAGCTCCCCCTCGGGGGATCACTATGGCTACACCTTC
v_call: TRBV6-5
clone_size: NA
j_call: TRBJ1-2
d_call: NA

cdr3_aa: CASSHRGDGTEAFF
cdr3_nt: TGCGCCAGCAGCCACAGGGGCGATGGGACTGAAGCTTTCTTT
v_call: TRBV4-1
clone_size: NA
j_call: TRBJ1-1
d_call: NA

cdr3_aa: CASSEGRGRGRAYEQYF
cdr3_nt: TGTGCCAGCAGTGAAGGGAGGGGGAGGGGAAGGGCCTACGAGCAGTACTTC
v_call: TRBV6-1
clone_size: once
j_call: TRBJ2-7
d_call: NA

cdr3_aa: CASSPGDGYTF
cdr3_nt: TGTGCCAGCAGCCCGGGGGATGGCTACACCTTC
v_call: TRBV7-9
clone_size: NA
j_call: TRBJ1-2
d_call: NA

cdr3_aa: CASSLDLVTSTDTQYF
cdr3_nt: TGTGCCAGCAGCTTGGACCTAGTAACTAGCACAGATACGCAGTATTTT
v_call: TRBV5-4
clone_size: NA
j_call: TRBJ2-3
d_call: NA

cdr3_aa: CASSLRTGSYYEQYF
cdr3_nt: TGTGCCAGCAGCCTAAGGACAGGGAGTTACTACGAGCAGTACTTC
v_call: TRBV27
clone_size: NA
j_call: TRBJ2-7
d_call: TRBD1

cdr3_aa: CASSLLGLDTQYF
cdr3_nt: TGTGCCAGCAGCTTACTAGGGTTAGATACGCAGTATTTT
v_call: TRBV7-3
clone_size: NA
j_call: TRBJ2-3
d_call: NA

cdr3_aa: CASSLESRGGEAFF
cdr3_nt: TGTGCCAGCAGCTTGGAGAGTAGGGGAGGTGAAGCTTTCTTT
v_call: TRBV5-4
clone_size: NA
j_call: TRBJ1-1
d_call: NA

cdr3_aa: CASGRGYSPLHF
cdr3_nt: TGTGCCAGCGGAAGGGGGTATTCACCCCTCCACTTT
v_call: TRBV5-6
clone_size: NA
j_call: TRBJ1-6
d_call: NA

cdr3_aa: CASSTGHSGNTIYF
cdr3_nt: TGTGCCAGCAGTACCGGTCACTCTGGAAACACCATATATTTT
v_call: TRBV28
clone_size: NA
j_call: TRBJ1-3
d_call: NA

cdr3_aa: CASDLAGYYGYTF
cdr3_nt: TGTGCCAGCGATCTAGCAGGGTACTATGGCTACACCTTC
v_call: TRBV6-5
clone_size: NA
j_call: TRBJ1-2
d_call: NA

cdr3_aa: CASSTKPRGSSYEQYF
cdr3_nt: TGTGCCAGCAGCACGAAGCCCAGGGGTTCTTCCTACGAGCAGTACTTC
v_call: TRBV11-2
clone_size: NA
j_call: TRBJ2-7
d_call: NA

cdr3_aa: CASSPSTDTQYF
cdr3_nt: TGTGCCAGCAGTCCAAGCACAGATACGCAGTATTTT
v_call: TRBV2
clone_size: NA
j_call: TRBJ2-3
d_call: NA

cdr3_aa: CASSIEEGYEQYF
cdr3_nt: TGTGCCAGTAGTATAGAAGAGGGGTACGAGCAGTACTTC
v_call: TRBV19
clone_size: NA
j_call: TRBJ2-7
d_call: NA

cdr3_aa: CATRNREVLTF
cdr3_nt: TGTGCCACCCGGAACAGGGAAGTTCTCACCTTC
v_call: TRBV19
clone_size: NA
j_call: TRBJ1-2
d_call: NA

cdr3_aa: CASSLTSSGRAYETQYF
cdr3_nt: TGTGCCAGCAGCTTAACCTCTAGCGGGAGGGCCTATGAGACCCAGTACTTC
v_call: TRBV7-6
clone_size: NA
j_call: TRBJ2-5
d_call: TRBD2

cdr3_aa: CSARDRQRGVF
cdr3_nt: TGCAGTGCTAGAGATCGGCAACGCGGGGTCTTC
v_call: TRBV20-1
clone_size: NA
j_call: TRBJ1-2
d_call: NA

cdr3_aa: CASSFNRDMNTEAFF
cdr3_nt: TGTGCCAGCAGCTTCAACAGGGACATGAACACTGAAGCTTTCTTT
v_call: TRBV7-8
clone_size: NA
j_call: TRBJ1-1
d_call: NA